This TCR beta chain is drawn from a study of shared T cell receptors in the human thymus. Germline assignment: CDR1 MNHEY and CDR2 SMNVEV (reference sequence). The V and J ends lost 3 bases and 11 bases respectively, with 17 bases between them. The CDR3 spans 13 residues. TCRdb's copy holds only in-frame clones and misses some; the assay was immunoSEQ multiplex PCR. The data contain about 540,000 clones, about four fifths of them singletons. This sample was shared with a second study, whose subject was human thymus T cells.

The rearrangement links TRBV27 to TRBJ2-7, with no clear D. The sample consisted of thymocytes. This TCR was sampled from a boy under two years old with a congenital heart defect. CDR3 sequence reads: CASSFRLSEKEYF. The CDR3 DNA reads as TGTGCCAGCAGTTTCAGGCTATCAGAAAAGGAGTACTTC.